What follows are 23 T cell receptor beta chains derived from one specimen sequenced in a study of blood T cell repertoires in COVID-19. TCRdb keeps only in-frame clones here, not all; method: immunoSEQ multiplex PCR. The table includes fewer than 140,000 clones, about four fifths detected once. The sequencing sample was made of peripheral blood. These receptors originate from a woman aged 55 to 70 with acute or convalescent COVID-19.

V and J are TRBV27 and TRBJ1-1; 7 positions agree with TRBD1. The CDR3 extends over 15 amino acids. V shed 1 base, J shed 2 bases, and the junction held 4 bases outside the gene matches. Per the germline V gene, CDR1 is MNHEY and CDR2 is SMNVEV (reference sequence). CDR3 sequence (DNA): TGTGCCAGCAGTTTATGGGACAGAGCAAACACTGAAGCTTTCTTT. It specifies CASSLWDRANTEAFF.

The V gene is TRBV6-5, the J gene TRBJ1-2; a possible D gene is TRBD1 (5 bases). CDR1 is MNHEY, CDR2 SVGAGI, per germline. The CDR3 spans 11 residues. The V end lost 7 bases, the J end lost 4 bases, and 7 bases lay between the germline ends. The CDR3 here is CASNQGYGYTF. In DNA form, the CDR3 reads TGTGCCAGCAACCAGGGCTATGGCTACACCTTC.

This clone was picked up one time. This chain joins TRBV5-1 and TRBJ2-7; the D gene is possibly TRBD2 (6 bases). V lost 1 base and J 4 bases, leaving 12 bases between the germline ends. The CDR3 extends over 14 amino acids. Per the germline V gene, CDR1 is SGHRS and CDR2 is YFSETQ. CDR3: CASSLTQEGYEQYF. CDR3 coding DNA: TGCGCCAGCAGCTTGACGCAGGAGGGGTACGAGCAGTACTTC.

This chain joins TRBV7-2 and TRBJ2-1; TRBD2 matches 10 bases. The CDR3 spans 14 residues. The ends lost 5 bases at V and 7 bases at J; junction bases unmatched: 5. Germline values: CDR1 SGHTA, CDR2 FQGNSA. The chain's CDR3 is CASSAGLARNEQFF. In nucleotides, the CDR3 is TGTGCCAGCAGCGCGGGACTAGCGCGGAATGAGCAGTTCTTC.

The V gene is TRBV6-5, the J gene TRBJ1-6, with D tentatively TRBD1 (5 bases). The ends were cut back, 2 bases at V and 6 bases at J, with 11 bases in the middle. There are 15 residues in the CDR3. Germline V lookup: CDR1 MNHEY, CDR2 SVGAGI. CDR3 DNA: TGTGCCAGCAGTTACAGGCAGGGTATTAATTCACCCCTCCACTTT. Amino acid sequence: CASSYRQGINSPLHF.

This chain joins TRBV9 and TRBJ2-2, with D perhaps TRBD2 (6 bases). Germline CDR1 reads SGDLS; CDR2 reads YYNGEE. The CDR3 sequence is 15 residues long. Between the trimmed V and J ends, which lost 0 bases and 0 bases, there was a span of 6 bases. CDR3 residues: CASSVGGANTGELFF. The CDR3 nucleotides read TGTGCCAGCAGCGTAGGGGGGGCGAACACCGGGGAGCTGTTTTTT.

The V gene is TRBV7-2, the J gene TRBJ2-3; possible D gene TRBD2, 6 bases. This CDR3 is built from 17 residues. Trimming cost V 5 bases and J 2 bases, with 20 bases left between them. Looked up from germline, CDR1 is SGHTA and CDR2 is FQGNSA. CDR3 in amino acids: CASSLNPLATATDTQYF. Here the CDR3 DNA reads TGTGCCAGCAGCCTCAATCCCCTAGCGACGGCCACAGATACGCAGTATTTT. Drawing the rest from reference TRBV7-2 and TRBJ2-3, the complete variable domain is GAGVSQSPSNKVTEKGKDVELRCDPISGHTALYWYRQSLGQGLEFLIYFQGNSAPDKSGLPSDRFSAERTGGSVSTLTIQRTQQEDSAVYLCASSLNPLATATDTQYFGPGTRLTVL.

The chain has TRBV5-1 and TRBJ2-6; 9 nucleotides match TRBD1. The CDR3 runs to 16 residues. The V gene end was trimmed by 4 bases and the J gene end by 4 bases; junction bases not matched to a gene: 6. In germline, CDR1 is SGHRS, CDR2 YFSETQ. CDR3 in amino acids: CASSVQGARGANVLTF. CDR3 bases: TGCGCCAGCAGCGTACAGGGGGCGCGGGGGGCCAACGTCCTGACTTTC. Together with reference TRBV5-1 and TRBJ2-6, the CDR3 gives the full variable domain: KAGVTQTPRYLIKTRGQQVTLSCSPISGHRSVSWYQQTPGQGLQFLFEYFSETQRNKGNFPGRFSGRQFSNSRSEMNVSTLELGDSALYLCASSVQGARGANVLTFGAGSRLTVL.

The V call is TRBV7-2, the J call TRBJ1-2, with 8 bases identical to TRBD1. CDR3 size: 15 residues. Germline V CDR1 and CDR2: SGHTA, FQGNSA. V shed 5 bases, J shed 7 bases, and the junction held 12 bases outside the gene matches. CDR3 in DNA: TGTGCCAGCAGCACCATCCCTCCAGGGGGCACTGGCTACACCTTC. Amino acids: CASSTIPPGGTGYTF.

The chain couples TRBV28 to TRBJ2-1, with TRBD2 matching 8 bases. Germline lookup yields CDR1 MDHEN and CDR2 SYDVKM. Losses at the gene ends were 5 bases for V and 9 bases for J; bases not matched to a gene: 6. The CDR3 is 13 residues long. CDR3 residues: CASSPGTSSEQFF. CDR3 DNA: TGTGCCAGCAGTCCCGGGACTAGTAGTGAGCAGTTCTTC.

V is TRBV30 and J is TRBJ1-5; the D is unclear. The CDR3 loop spans 13 amino acids. The V and J ends lost 0 bases and 6 bases respectively, with 9 bases between them. Germline V gene data show CDR1 as GTSNPN and CDR2 as SVGIG (reference sequence). This chain's CDR3 is CAWSVNQIQPQHF. In DNA form, the CDR3 reads TGTGCCTGGAGTGTAAACCAGATTCAGCCCCAGCATTTT.

The chain joins TRBV19 to TRBJ1-1, with D unclear. The CDR3 covers 15 residues. Germline CDR1 is LNHDA and CDR2 is SQIVND (reference sequence). V was shortened by 5 bases and J by 1 base, with 14 bases between the two germline ends. The CDR3 reads CASSARSAENTEAFF. In nucleotides, the CDR3 is TGTGCCAGTAGTGCACGCTCGGCGGAGAACACTGAAGCTTTCTTT.

V gene TRBV7-2 combines with J gene TRBJ1-1, with 7 positions matching TRBD1. The V and J ends lost 5 bases and 11 bases, in that order; junction bases with no gene match: 8. This CDR3 region has 12 residues. CDR1 is SGHTA, CDR2 FQGNSA, per germline. CDR3 in amino acids: CASSPREGAAFF. The CDR3 region has the DNA TGTGCCAGCAGCCCGCGCGAGGGGGCGGCTTTCTTT. The variable domain in full, completed from reference TRBV7-2 and TRBJ1-1, reads GAGVSQSPSNKVTEKGKDVELRCDPISGHTALYWYRQSLGQGLEFLIYFQGNSAPDKSGLPSDRFSAERTGGSVSTLTIQRTQQEDSAVYLCASSPREGAAFFGQGTRLTVV.

The chain uses TRBV2 and TRBJ1-2; possible D gene TRBD1, 5 bases. Germline assignment: CDR1 SNHLY and CDR2 FYNNEI. This CDR3 has 16 amino acids. The V gene lost 3 bases and the J gene lost 5 bases, with 19 bases spanning the gap. CDR3 nucleotide sequence: TGTGCCAGCAGTGATGGAGGGGCGGCCTTAGGGTATGGCTACACCTTC. It encodes CASSDGGAALGYGYTF.

The V gene is TRBV19, the J gene TRBJ1-5; 7 nucleotides line up with TRBD1. This CDR3 has 13 amino acids. Germline V CDR1 and CDR2: LNHDA, SQIVND (reference sequence). Trimming cost V 5 bases and J 9 bases; bases outside gene matches: 7. The CDR3 loop is CASSPDRETPQHF. The CDR3 bases are TGTGCCAGTAGTCCCGACAGGGAGACGCCCCAGCATTTT.

The gene calls are TRBV13 and TRBJ2-2, with a possible D match to TRBD2 (6 bases). Germline V lookup: CDR1 PRHDT, CDR2 FYEKMQ (reference sequence). Between the trimmed V and J ends, which lost 5 bases and 6 bases, there was a span of 7 bases. There are 12 residues in the CDR3. DNA for the CDR3: TGTGCCAGCAGCCCGGGAGCCGGGGAGCTGTTTTTT. Translating gives CASSPGAGELFF.

The chain recombines TRBV27 with TRBJ2-5; TRBD1 matches at 9 bases. CDR3 size: 13 residues. J gave up 4 bases and V 5 bases, and 2 bases lay outside the gene matches. Germline V gene sequence: CDR1 MNHEY, CDR2 SMNVEV (reference sequence). The CDR3 reads CASSQQGAETQYF. The CDR3 DNA reads as TGTGCCAGCAGTCAACAGGGGGCAGAGACCCAGTACTTC.

The chain uses TRBV7-9 and TRBJ1-2; D gene ambiguous. Germline CDR1 and CDR2: SEHNR and FQNEAQ (reference sequence). This CDR3 has 12 residues. V gave up 1 base and J gave up 4 bases, with 4 bases separating them. Here the CDR3 reads CASSLDSYGYTF. DNA for the CDR3: TGTGCCAGCAGCTTAGACAGCTATGGCTACACCTTC.

The V and J genes are TRBV9 and TRBJ2-4, with 8 bases that match TRBD2. The CDR3 contains 16 residues. CDR1 and CDR2 (germline): SGDLS, YYNGEE. V dropped 3 bases and J dropped 0; count of bases not matched to a gene: 5. CDR3 DNA: TGTGCCAGCAGCGCGGGACTAGGGGTAGCCAAAAACATTCAGTACTTC. Translation: CASSAGLGVAKNIQYF.

The chain has TRBV5-1 and TRBJ1-1, with a possible D match to TRBD1 (6 bases). Germline values: CDR1 SGHRS, CDR2 YFSETQ. CDR3 length: 16 amino acids. Trimming shortened V by 2 bases and J by 1 base, and 15 bases separated the two germline ends. The CDR3 sequence: CASSLFGLDRNTEAFF. The DNA of the CDR3 is TGCGCCAGCAGCTTATTCGGGCTGGACAGGAACACTGAAGCTTTCTTT.

This sequence joins TRBV28 and TRBJ1-1, with 9 bases lining up with TRBD1. Germline trimming cut 6 bases from V and 9 bases from J; bases unmatched to any gene: 8. CDR1 is MDHEN, CDR2 SYDVKM, per germline. CDR3 length: 13 amino acids. For the CDR3, the DNA is TGTGCCAGCAGCTACCCGGGACAGGGACAAGCTTTCTTT. It translates to CASSYPGQGQAFF.

The chain links TRBV28 to TRBJ1-5; 9 positions match TRBD1. The CDR3 length is 16 residues. The V gene end was trimmed by 5 bases and the J gene end by 2 bases; junction bases not matched to a gene: 7. Germline-derived CDR1 and CDR2 are MDHEN and SYDVKM. In DNA form, the CDR3 reads TGTGCCAGCAGTCGGACAGGGGAGGGGGGCAATCAGCCCCAGCATTTT. Translated, it gives CASSRTGEGGNQPQHF.

The chain links TRBV6-6 to TRBJ1-5; D is ambiguous. V shed 0 bases and J shed 9 bases, with 9 bases lying between them. This CDR3 is built from 13 residues. CDR1 is MNHNY, CDR2 SVGAGI, per germline (reference sequence). The CDR3 reads CASSYSIRWPQHF. DNA of the CDR3: TGTGCCAGCAGTTACTCGATTCGGTGGCCCCAGCATTTT.